This TCR beta chain was found in a study of T cell responses to AZD1222 COVID-19 vaccine. TCRdb keeps only in-frame clones here, not all; method: immunoSEQ multiplex PCR. The sample includes approximately 92,000 clones, about nine tenths of them seen just once. Germline values: CDR1 LGHNA, CDR2 YNFKEQ. Trimming took 5 bases from V and 3 from J; bases not matched to a gene: 2. The CDR3 consists of 15 residues. The TCR was taken from an adult in good health. V gene TRBV4-2 combines with J gene TRBJ2-2, with 11 bases that match TRBD2. Sequencing was performed on peripheral blood, taken on day 0 of AZD1222 vaccination. CDR3 amino acids: CASSETSGDTGELFF. CDR3 nucleotide sequence: TGTGCCAGCAGCGAGACTAGCGGGGACACCGGGGAGCTGTTTTTT.